This T cell receptor (beta chain) derives from a study of shared clonotypes between healthy human individuals. The wider study: Each donor had three CD4 naive, three CD4 memory, two CD8 naive and one CD8 memory plate.

Here immunoSEQ multiplex PCR was the method, and the copy in TCRdb shows in-frame clones only, minus some. The sample has some 95,000 clones, approximately 75% seen once. CDR3 size: 16 residues. The receptor was derived from a man in his thirties or forties in good health. This chain uses TRBV21-1 with TRBJ1-2. TRBV21-1 is a listed pseudogene. The sample was memory CD8+ T cells sorted from blood. As for subset: CD45RO+ cells pooled with CCR7-negative TemRA cells. This chain's CDR3 is CASSKGRGERVYGYTF. The CDR3 bases are TGTGCCAGCAGCAAAGGGAGAGGGGAGCGGGTCTATGGCTACACCTTC.